The clone carrying this T cell receptor (beta chain) was counted a few times. The CDR3 covers 14 residues. Germline lookup yields CDR1 LNHDA and CDR2 SQIVND (reference sequence). V lost 11 bases, J lost 2 bases, and 5 bases stayed unmatched. These data come from a study of human T cells and chemical hapten exposure. Study as a whole: Mainly, slight library volume differences in the pool made TCR yields vary.

Total RNA was isolated from whole blood that had not been fractionated. Unique molecular identifiers were attached to individual cDNA molecules within the library. One entry per CDR3 protein, called by TCRdb with MiXCR from the reads. This sample has under 4,000 distinct CDR3 sequences; roughly 49% occur once, and the top ten carry under 13%. The rearrangement joins TRBV19 to TRBJ2-6, with 8 bases that match TRBD2. The clonotype originates from a human donor who had alopecia or was a healthy volunteer (not recorded which). Some clones in this sample may be carry-over from other donors' samples. This table probably holds off-target reads from a library built for another chain. The sample comprised whole blood. CDR3: CASQRGTGANVLTF. CDR3 sequence (DNA): TGTGCCTCCCAGCGGGGGACTGGGGCCAACGTCCTGACTTTC.